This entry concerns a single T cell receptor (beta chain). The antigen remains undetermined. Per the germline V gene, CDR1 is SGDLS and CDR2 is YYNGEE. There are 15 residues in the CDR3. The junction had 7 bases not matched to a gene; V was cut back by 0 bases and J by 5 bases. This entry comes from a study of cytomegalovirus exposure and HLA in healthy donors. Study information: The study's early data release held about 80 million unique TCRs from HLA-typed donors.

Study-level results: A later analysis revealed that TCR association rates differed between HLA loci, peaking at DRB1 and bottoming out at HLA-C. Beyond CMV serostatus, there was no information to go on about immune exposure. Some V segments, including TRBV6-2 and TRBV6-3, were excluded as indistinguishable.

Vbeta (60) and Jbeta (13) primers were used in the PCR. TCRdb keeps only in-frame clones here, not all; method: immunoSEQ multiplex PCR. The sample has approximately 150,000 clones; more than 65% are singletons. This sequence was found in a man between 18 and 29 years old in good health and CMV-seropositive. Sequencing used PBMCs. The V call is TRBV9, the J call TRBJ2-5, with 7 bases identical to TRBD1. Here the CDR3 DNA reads TGTGCCAGCAGCGTAGGAACAGGGGTCGGGGAGACCCAGTACTTC. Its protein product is CASSVGTGVGETQYF.